The clone carrying this T cell receptor beta chain has a count of ten or more. Its antigen is not known. This entry belongs to a study of breast tumors, draining lymph nodes, adjacent tissues. The lymph nodes were axillary draining lymph nodes from breast cancer patients. The CDR3 has 12 residues. Trimming cost V 5 bases and J 4 bases, with 9 bases left between them. Looked up from germline, CDR1 is LNHNV and CDR2 is YYDKDF (reference sequence). General study findings and limits: That most tumor T cells come from lymph nodes remained unproven. Tumor repertoires ranked between lymph nodes and nontumor tissue in diversity, with V and J gene preferences.

Each CDR3 protein is one row after TCRdb ran MiXCR on the multiplex PCR reads. This sample yields some 150,000 distinct CDR3 sequences, of which about 20% are seen a single time; just over 2.5% belongs to the top ten. The chain uses TRBV15 and TRBJ2-7; possibly TRBD1 or TRBD2 for D (6 bases each). The sample comprised axillary lymph node tissue. The sequence was obtained from a female donor with breast cancer. Some clones in this sample may be carry-over from other donors' samples. The CDR3 protein is CATSLGGYEQYF. As DNA, the CDR3 is TGTGCCACCAGCCTAGGGGGGTACGAGCAGTACTTC. The complete variable domain, with remaining parts taken from reference TRBV15 and TRBJ2-7, reads DAMVIQNPRYQVTQFGKPVTLSCSQTLNHNVMYWYQQKSSQAPKLLFHYYDKDFNNEADTPDNFQSRRPNTSFCFLDIRSPGLGDTAMYLCATSLGGYEQYFGPGTRLTVT.